The 26 T cell receptor beta chains in this list originate from one sample, sequenced in a study of blood T cell repertoires in COVID-19. Sequencing used immunoSEQ multiplex PCR; TCRdb keeps in-frame clones, though not all of them. Counted here are 90,000 to 130,000 clones, 88% occurring once; the ten biggest clones make up 2.4%. Sequenced sample: peripheral blood. These receptors all come from a human donor in a cohort sampled during active COVID-19.

The rearrangement uses TRBV19 and TRBJ1-2, with 9 bases lining up with TRBD1. J lost 2 bases, V lost 6 bases, and 7 bases had no gene match. This CDR3 spans 15 amino acids. CDR1 and CDR2 (germline): LNHDA, SQIVND (reference sequence). DNA for the CDR3: TGTGCCAGTAGCAACCCCGGGACAGGGAACTATGGCTACACCTTC. It encodes CASSNPGTGNYGYTF.

This sequence joins TRBV28 and TRBJ1-1, with D possibly being TRBD1 (6 bases). Trimming took 2 bases from V and 7 from J, leaving 11 bases between them. Per the germline V gene, CDR1 is MDHEN and CDR2 is SYDVKM. This CDR3 is 13 amino acids long. This CDR3 reads CASSLRTVNEAFF. For the CDR3, the DNA is TGTGCCAGCAGTTTAAGGACAGTGAATGAAGCTTTCTTT.

As DNA, the CDR3 is TGTGCCAGCAGCCCAGACAGTTATTCACCCCTCCACTTT. It specifies CASSPDSYSPLHF. The V call is TRBV7-9, the J call TRBJ1-6, with D perhaps TRBD1 (5 bases). Per germline, CDR1 SEHNR and CDR2 FQNEAQ (reference sequence). The CDR3 runs to 13 residues. Trimming shortened V by 5 bases and J by 8 bases, and 10 bases separated the two germline ends.

This sequence joins TRBV7-8 and TRBJ2-7; the D is unclear. This CDR3 comprises 12 residues. The ends were cut back, 1 base at V and 6 bases at J, with 7 bases in the middle. Germline V gene sequence: CDR1 SGHVS, CDR2 FQNEAQ. CDR3 in amino acids: CASSLGPGEQYF. The CDR3 DNA reads as TGTGCCAGCAGCTTAGGGCCGGGCGAGCAGTACTTC.

The sample holds one count of this clone. The chain employs TRBV6-5 and TRBJ2-1; 7 bases line up with TRBD1. The CDR3 sequence is 16 residues long. The trim removed 2 bases at V and 5 bases at J, leaving 9 bases unmatched. Germline CDR1 is MNHEY and CDR2 is SVGAGI. This chain's CDR3 is CASSYAPGTEDNEQFF. Here the CDR3 DNA reads TGTGCCAGCAGTTACGCCCCCGGGACAGAAGACAATGAGCAGTTCTTC.

This clone ranks as medium-sized. V and J are TRBV9 and TRBJ2-7; a possible D gene is TRBD2 (5 bases). There are 13 residues in the CDR3. Germline V CDR1 and CDR2: SGDLS, YYNGEE. The ends were cut back, 4 bases at V and 6 bases at J, with 14 bases in the middle. The CDR3, as DNA: TGTGCCAGCAGCCTACGAGATGAGGGCGAGCAGTACTTC. Translating gives CASSLRDEGEQYF.

The CDR3 DNA reads as TGTGCCAGCAGCGCGGGGACAGGGGAGCGCTCTGGAAACACCATATATTTT. It yields the protein CASSAGTGERSGNTIYF. The genes are TRBV9 and TRBJ1-3; 10 nucleotides match TRBD1. CDR1 is SGDLS and CDR2 is YYNGEE in the germline V gene. The CDR3 loop spans 17 amino acids. The V segment lost 3 bases and the J segment 0 bases; nucleotides outside the gene matches: 6.

This chain links TRBV11-2 with TRBJ1-2; D unclear. V lost 0 bases to trimming and J lost 0 bases, with 8 bases between them. The germline V gene has CDR1 SGHAT and CDR2 FQNNGV. The length of the CDR3 is 15 residues. CDR3 sequence: CASSLDFSANYGYTF. As DNA, the CDR3 is TGTGCCAGCAGCTTAGACTTTTCAGCTAACTATGGCTACACCTTC.

This clone was picked up a small number of times. This chain links TRBV29-1 with TRBJ2-3, with 8 bases that match TRBD2. The V segment lost 7 bases and the J segment 1 base; nucleotides outside the gene matches: 4. CDR1 and CDR2 (germline): SQVTM, ANQGSEA. The CDR3 runs to 13 residues. This chain's CDR3 is CSARAGGTDTQYF. The CDR3 coding sequence is TGCAGCGCAAGAGCGGGGGGCACAGATACGCAGTATTTT.

This chain links TRBV6-1 with TRBJ2-7; D might be TRBD2 (6 bases). Germline CDR1 reads MNHNS; CDR2 reads SASEGT. The CDR3 contains 14 residues. V was pared by 1 base and J by 2 bases, with 9 bases between. CDR3 sequence (DNA): TGTGCCAGCAGTGAAGTAGCGGAAGCCTACGAGCAGTACTTC. Its translation: CASSEVAEAYEQYF.

The chain links TRBV7-9 to TRBJ1-2, with a tentative D call TRBD1 (5 bases). The germline V gene has CDR1 SEHNR and CDR2 FQNEAQ (reference sequence). V lost 1 base and J 8 bases, leaving 8 bases between the germline ends. This CDR3 is built from 12 residues. CDR3 loop: CASSLGGEGYTF. Here the CDR3 DNA reads TGTGCCAGCAGCTTAGGGGGGGAAGGCTACACCTTC.

The chain employs TRBV24-1 and TRBJ1-1; a weak D match, TRBD1 (6 bases). Germline V CDR1 and CDR2: KGHDR, SFDVKD. Trimming removed 9 bases at V and 3 bases at J, with 13 bases between. This CDR3 contains 13 residues. CDR3: CATRGAVDTEAFF. Here the CDR3 DNA reads TGTGCCACCCGGGGGGCGGTTGACACTGAAGCTTTCTTT.

This clone has a handful of counts. The gene calls are TRBV10-1 and TRBJ2-2, with no clear D. CDR3 length: 13 amino acids. CDR1 and CDR2 (germline): WNHNN, SYGVQD (reference sequence). V lost 8 bases to trimming and J lost 0 bases, with 7 bases between them. The CDR3 reads CASGKANTGELFF. Written as DNA, the CDR3 is TGCGCCAGCGGCAAAGCGAACACCGGGGAGCTGTTTTTT.

The chain has TRBV11-2 and TRBJ2-7, with D perhaps TRBD1 (5 bases). This CDR3 is 15 amino acids long. CDR1 and CDR2 from the germline V gene are SGHAT and FQNNGV. Trimming left V 5 bases short and J 2 bases short, with 16 bases between. The CDR3 here is CASSPTAPGPYEQYF. CDR3 sequence (DNA): TGTGCCAGCAGCCCGACGGCACCAGGGCCCTACGAGCAGTACTTC.

This chain joins TRBV7-8 and TRBJ2-5; tentatively, D is TRBD2 (6 bases). V was shortened by 5 bases and J by 2 bases, with 12 bases between the two germline ends. The CDR3 spans 14 residues. Germline V CDR1 and CDR2: SGHVS, FQNEAQ. In DNA form, the CDR3 reads TGTGCCAGCAGCATGTCCGGGGGACAAGAGACCCAGTACTTC. Translating gives CASSMSGGQETQYF.

The chain combines TRBV3-1 (or the pseudogene TRBV3-2) with TRBJ2-4, with TRBD1 identical over 8 bases. CDR1 and CDR2 from the germline V gene are LGHDT and YNNKEL (reference sequence). The CDR3 contains 16 residues. The trim removed 2 bases at V and 0 bases at J, leaving 3 bases unmatched. CDR3 coding DNA: TGTGCCAGCAGCCAATTGGGACAGGTAGCCAAAAACATTCAGTACTTC. Translated: CASSQLGQVAKNIQYF.

V usage is TRBV10-2 and J usage is TRBJ1-2, with no clear D. The CDR3 consists of 13 residues. Germline lookup yields CDR1 WSHSY and CDR2 SAAADI. Between the trimmed V and J ends, which lost 4 bases and 0 bases, there was a span of 6 bases. The CDR3 region is CASSGRTNYGYTF. CDR3 in DNA: TGCGCCAGCAGTGGGAGAACTAACTATGGCTACACCTTC.

The chain combines TRBV5-1 with TRBJ1-2; D remains ambiguous. The CDR3 runs to 15 residues. Trimming took off 4 bases at V and 4 bases at J, with 17 bases between the two ends. Germline loops: CDR1 SGHRS, CDR2 YFSETQ. The CDR3 DNA reads TGCGCCAGCAGCCCGAACCGAGGAGGCGGCTATGGCTACACCTTC. Translating it yields CASSPNRGGGYGYTF.

The V gene is TRBV11-2, the J gene TRBJ2-5; 9 bases map to TRBD2. CDR3 size: 16 residues. Trimming at V came to 4 bases and at J to 6 bases, leaving 12 bases not matched to a gene. CDR1 SGHAT and CDR2 FQNNGV come from the germline V gene. The CDR3 sequence is CASSSYRGLARKTQYF. The CDR3 nucleotides are TGTGCCAGCAGCTCCTATCGGGGACTAGCTAGAAAGACCCAGTACTTC.

The chain joins TRBV7-9 to TRBJ1-5, with D unresolved. In germline, CDR1 is SEHNR, CDR2 FQNEAQ (reference sequence). The CDR3 is 13 amino acids. The germline V and J ends were trimmed by 1 base and 3 bases, with 4 bases remaining between them. In nucleotides, the CDR3 is TGTGCCAGCAGCTTAGGTCTCAATCAGCCCCAGCATTTT. It translates to CASSLGLNQPQHF. Full variable domain (missing parts from reference TRBV7-9 and TRBJ1-5): DTGVSQNPRHKITKRGQNVTFRCDPISEHNRLYWYRQTLGQGPEFLTYFQNEAQLEKSRLLSDRFSAERPKGSFSTLEIQRTEQGDSAMYLCASSLGLNQPQHFGDGTRLSIL.

The chain uses TRBV10-3 and TRBJ2-7; maybe TRBD2 (6 bases). The V end was cut by 5 bases, the J end by 6 bases, with 17 bases between. This CDR3 comprises 14 residues. CDR1 and CDR2 (germline): ENHRY, SYGVKD. The CDR3 is CAISPGAEDGEQYF. In nucleotides, the CDR3 is TGTGCCATCAGTCCGGGAGCGGAGGATGGCGAGCAGTACTTC.

The V gene is TRBV4-1, the J gene TRBJ2-1, with a weak D call TRBD2 (6 bases). Germline CDR1 and CDR2: MGHRA and YSYEKL. The V and J ends lost 4 bases and 2 bases respectively, with 15 bases between them. This CDR3 spans 16 amino acids. The CDR3 DNA reads TGCGCCAGCAGCCGAACCTCGGGACTGACCTACAATGAGCAGTTCTTC. Residues: CASSRTSGLTYNEQFF.

The rearrangement joins TRBV28 to TRBJ2-7; 12 positions agree with TRBD2. Germline CDR1 reads MDHEN; CDR2 reads SYDVKM. Trimming took 3 bases from V and 0 from J; bases not matched to a gene: 0. The CDR3 length is 15 residues. This chain's CDR3 is CASSLGLAGSYEQYF. DNA of the CDR3: TGTGCCAGCAGTTTGGGACTAGCGGGCTCCTACGAGCAGTACTTC.

The J gene is TRBJ1-4, the V gene TRBV6-5, with 11 positions matching TRBD1. V gave up 2 bases and J gave up 7 bases; unmatched junction bases: 6. Germline V CDR1 and CDR2: MNHEY, SVGAGI. CDR3 length: 16 amino acids. CDR3: CASSYGTGGKREKLFF. The CDR3 bases are TGTGCCAGCAGTTACGGGACAGGGGGGAAGCGTGAAAAACTGTTTTTT.

The chain uses TRBV27 and TRBJ1-6; D gene ambiguous. The V and J ends lost 6 bases and 0 bases respectively, with 9 bases between them. There are 15 residues in the CDR3. Germline lookup yields CDR1 MNHEY and CDR2 SMNVEV (reference sequence). The CDR3 loop reads CASSTVNSYNSPLHF. DNA of the CDR3: TGTGCCAGCAGCACAGTGAACTCCTATAATTCACCCCTCCACTTT.

This clone was recorded a few times. Written as DNA, the CDR3 is TGTGCCAGCAGCGCCCGGGACAGGGATTACTATGGCTACACCTTC. This gives the protein CASSARDRDYYGYTF. V gene TRBV7-9 combines with J gene TRBJ1-2; 9 bases fit TRBD1. Trimming removed 5 bases from V and 3 bases from J; junction bases left unmatched: 7. This CDR3 region has 15 residues. CDR1 is SEHNR, CDR2 FQNEAQ, per germline (reference sequence).